Below, 26 T cell receptor beta chains from the same sample are listed, as sequenced in a study of OX40 agonist ivuxolimab in advanced cancers. Assay: immunoSEQ multiplex PCR; the TCRdb copy retains only in-frame clones and omits some. This sample yields about 100,000 clones, of which approximately 90% are seen a single time; 0.5% to 0.65% belongs to the top ten. Specimen: CD4+ or CD8+ T cells sorted from blood, collected in a trial of the OX40 agonist ivuxolimab. These TCRs come from an adult with an advanced solid tumor such as melanoma, head and neck, liver or kidney cancer.

The gene calls are TRBV4-2 and TRBJ1-3; 7 nucleotides agree with TRBD1. V shed 0 bases and J 0 bases; nucleotides not matched to a gene: 8. This CDR3 contains 18 residues. The germline gives CDR1 LGHNA, CDR2 YNFKEQ. The CDR3 DNA reads TGTGCCAGCAGCCAAGAAGTGGCAGGGGGGATCTCTGGAAACACCATATATTTT. Translation gives CASSQEVAGGISGNTIYF.

This chain uses TRBV18 with TRBJ1-4; D is unresolved. V lost 1 base and J lost 0, with 3 bases in between. This CDR3 spans 14 amino acids. Germline CDR1 KGHSH, CDR2 LQKENI. Here the CDR3 reads CASSPQATNEKLFF. CDR3 DNA: TGTGCCAGCTCACCACAAGCAACTAATGAAAAACTGTTTTTT.

The rearrangement uses TRBV13 and TRBJ1-6, with TRBD1 as a possible D gene (6 bases). The ends were cut back, 4 bases at V and 0 bases at J, with 13 bases in the middle. Germline V lookup: CDR1 PRHDT, CDR2 FYEKMQ (reference sequence). CDR3 length: 17 amino acids. CDR3 in amino acids: CASSSYRAASYNSPLHF. CDR3 bases: TGTGCCAGCAGCTCATACAGGGCGGCCTCCTATAATTCACCCCTCCACTTT.

V gene TRBV19 combines with J gene TRBJ1-1, with a possible D match to TRBD1 (6 bases). The CDR3 loop spans 14 amino acids. V dropped 3 bases and J dropped 3 bases, with 11 bases sitting between them. Looked up from germline, CDR1 is LNHDA and CDR2 is SQIVND (reference sequence). DNA for the CDR3: TGTGCCAGTAGTATTCATCCAGGGGACACTGAAGCTTTCTTT. Translating it yields CASSIHPGDTEAFF.

The rearrangement joins TRBV7-3 to TRBJ2-7; D remains ambiguous. Germline-derived CDR1 and CDR2 are SGHTA and FQGTGA. The CDR3 contains 11 residues. V lost 2 bases to trimming and J lost 5 bases, with 4 bases between them. The CDR3 DNA reads TGTGCCAGCAGCTTATTCGACGAGCAGTACTTC. Its translation is CASSLFDEQYF.

This clone appeared once. The chain recombines TRBV5-5 with TRBJ2-2; 12 positions match TRBD2. V dropped 3 bases and J dropped 5; count of bases not matched to a gene: 11. The CDR3 spans 18 residues. Germline lookup yields CDR1 SGHKS and CDR2 YYEKEE (reference sequence). The CDR3 sequence: CASSSERLGLAGTGELFF. CDR3 in DNA: TGTGCCAGCAGCTCCGAGCGACTAGGACTAGCGGGAACCGGGGAGCTGTTTTTT.

V is TRBV9 and J is TRBJ2-2; TRBD2 is a possible D gene (5 bases). V was shortened by 5 bases and J by 4 bases, with 18 bases between the two germline ends. Germline V gene data show CDR1 as SGDLS and CDR2 as YYNGEE. There are 16 residues in the CDR3. CDR3 DNA: TGTGCCAGCAGACCCCCTGGGGAGTCGGGCACCGGGGAGCTGTTTTTT. Translating gives CASRPPGESGTGELFF.

V usage is TRBV18 and J usage is TRBJ2-3; 8 bases match TRBD2. Trimming cost V 5 bases and J 0 bases; bases outside gene matches: 13. Per the germline V gene, CDR1 is KGHSH and CDR2 is LQKENI. The CDR3 length is 18 residues. This CDR3 is CASSASSGRPTSTDTQYF. The CDR3, as DNA: TGTGCCAGCTCAGCTTCTAGCGGGCGACCAACAAGCACAGATACGCAGTATTTT.

The rearrangement links TRBV2 to TRBJ2-2; unclear D gene. CDR3 length: 12 residues. Trimming removed 3 bases at V and 2 bases at J, with 1 base between. Germline V gives CDR1 SNHLY, CDR2 FYNNEI. The CDR3 DNA reads as TGTGCCAGCAGTGACAACACCGGGGAGCTGTTTTTT. Its protein is CASSDNTGELFF.

The gene calls are TRBV19 and TRBJ2-2, with D perhaps matching TRBD2 (5 bases). Trimming took 7 bases from V and 2 from J, leaving 17 bases between them. From germline, CDR1 is LNHDA and CDR2 SQIVND (reference sequence). This CDR3 is 16 amino acids long. This CDR3 is CASTRSGELNTGELFF. The DNA of the CDR3 is TGTGCCAGTACCCGTTCCGGGGAACTCAACACCGGGGAGCTGTTTTTT.

The chain recombines TRBV9 with TRBJ1-1, with D possibly being TRBD1 (5 bases). The CDR3 length is 12 residues. Trimming cost V 8 bases and J 1 base, with 9 bases left between them. CDR1 and CDR2 from the germline V gene are SGDLS and YYNGEE. The CDR3 DNA reads TGTGCCAGTTCACAGGCGAACACTGAAGCTTTCTTT. Translation gives CASSQANTEAFF.

The rearrangement uses TRBV10-1 and TRBJ2-3; 8 nucleotides line up with TRBD2. Germline V CDR1 and CDR2: WNHNN, SYGVQD (reference sequence). The CDR3 extends over 15 amino acids. The ends lost 5 bases at V and 9 bases at J; junction bases unmatched: 13. In DNA form, the CDR3 reads TGCGCCAGCAGTTCGGGGGGGGGCAGGTTTGAGACGCAGTATTTT. It yields the protein CASSSGGGRFETQYF.

The chain recombines TRBV4-2 with TRBJ1-1, with D uncertain. This CDR3 has 14 residues. CDR1 LGHNA and CDR2 YNFKEQ come from the germline V gene. Trimming took 4 bases from V and 0 from J, leaving 9 bases between them. The CDR3 here is CASSPLGLNTEAFF. The CDR3 nucleotides are TGTGCCAGCAGCCCCCTCGGGCTGAACACTGAAGCTTTCTTT.

This clone has just one count. The rearrangement joins TRBV6-1 to TRBJ2-1, with D perhaps matching TRBD1 or TRBD2 (9 bases each). Germline CDR1 and CDR2: MNHNS and SASEGT. V lost 8 bases and J lost 7, with 33 bases in between. This CDR3 spans 19 amino acids. This CDR3 is CASRGDRATRREGRNEQFF. CDR3 sequence (DNA): TGTGCCAGCCGTGGGGACAGGGCGACTAGGCGGGAGGGCCGGAATGAGCAGTTCTTC.

The J gene is TRBJ1-2, the V gene TRBV5-1, with D possibly being TRBD1 (5 bases). Trimming stripped 4 bases from V and 4 bases from J, with 17 bases between. There are 15 residues in the CDR3. Germline CDR1 reads SGHRS; CDR2 reads YFSETQ. CDR3 sequence: CASSPGVGQGYGYTF. CDR3 DNA sequence: TGCGCCAGCAGCCCCGGGGTAGGGCAGGGCTATGGCTACACCTTC.

The chain joins TRBV7-9 to TRBJ2-7, with D perhaps TRBD1 or TRBD2 (6 bases each). Germline CDR1 reads SEHNR; CDR2 reads FQNEAQ (reference sequence). Trimming removed 5 bases at V and 6 bases at J, with 17 bases between. The CDR3 covers 14 residues. DNA for the CDR3: TGTGCCAGCAGCAAAGGGGGGCAACTCGGCGAGCAGTACTTC. Residues: CASSKGGQLGEQYF.

This clone was recorded a few times. This chain uses TRBV4-1 with TRBJ2-7, with 7 positions matching TRBD1. This CDR3 spans 15 amino acids. CDR1 MGHRA and CDR2 YSYEKL come from the germline V gene. J was trimmed by 3 bases and V by 1 base; bases with no gene match: 6. CDR3 bases: TGCGCCAGCAGCCAAGGACAGGGAAGGCGCTACGAGCAGTACTTC. It translates to CASSQGQGRRYEQYF.

This clone was seen only once. The CDR3 protein is CASSTQGANYGYTF. The CDR3, as DNA: TGTGCCAGCAGCACACAGGGAGCTAACTATGGCTACACCTTC. The chain uses TRBV5-5 and TRBJ1-2; the D gene is possibly TRBD1 (6 bases). The CDR3 contains 14 residues. V lost 4 bases and J lost 0, with 10 bases in between. Per the germline V gene, CDR1 is SGHKS and CDR2 is YYEKEE (reference sequence). The full variable domain, with the rest looked up from reference TRBV5-5 and TRBJ1-2, is DAGVTQSPTHLIKTRGQQVTLRCSPISGHKSVSWYQQVLGQGPQFIFQYYEKEERGRGNFPDRFSARQFPNYSSELNVNALLLGDSALYLCASSTQGANYGYTFGSGTRLTVV.

This chain uses TRBV28 with TRBJ1-2, with a tentative D call TRBD1 (6 bases). Germline V gives CDR1 MDHEN, CDR2 SYDVKM. The CDR3 contains 13 residues. Trimming pared 5 bases from V and 5 bases from J, leaving 12 bases between. The CDR3 nucleotides are TGTGCCAGCAGTCCAGGACAGCTATATGGCTACACCTTC. Encoded protein: CASSPGQLYGYTF.

The chain joins TRBV7-9 to TRBJ2-1, with D possibly called TRBD1 or TRBD2 (5 bases each). The ends were cut back, 1 base at V and 5 bases at J, with 9 bases in the middle. Germline values: CDR1 SEHNR, CDR2 FQNEAQ (reference sequence). The CDR3 loop spans 14 amino acids. CDR3 DNA: TGTGCCAGCAGCTTAGTCGGGGACGACAATGAGCAGTTCTTC. Its translation is CASSLVGDDNEQFF.

The chain carries TRBV6-1 and TRBJ2-7; possible D gene TRBD1, 6 bases. Trimming took 0 bases from V and 3 from J, leaving 12 bases between them. Per germline, CDR1 MNHNS and CDR2 SASEGT. The CDR3 length is 15 residues. CDR3 sequence reads: CASSEAQQGSYEQYF. In DNA, the CDR3 is TGTGCCAGCAGTGAAGCGCAACAGGGTAGCTACGAGCAGTACTTC.

The rearrangement links TRBV5-1 to TRBJ2-3; weak D call: TRBD1 (6 bases). CDR1 is SGHRS, CDR2 YFSETQ, per germline. This CDR3 is 13 amino acids long. Trimming shortened V by 4 bases and J by 6 bases, and 12 bases separated the two germline ends. CDR3 nucleotides: TGCGCCAGCAGCCCAGGACAGAGGGATACGCAGTATTTT. Its translation is CASSPGQRDTQYF. Full variable domain (outside the CDR3, taken from reference TRBV5-1 and TRBJ2-3): KAGVTQTPRYLIKTRGQQVTLSCSPISGHRSVSWYQQTPGQGLQFLFEYFSETQRNKGNFPGRFSGRQFSNSRSEMNVSTLELGDSALYLCASSPGQRDTQYFGPGTRLTVL.

This sequence joins TRBV9 and TRBJ2-7; D might be TRBD2 (5 bases). The CDR3 has 13 amino acids. Trimming shortened V by 0 bases and J by 3 bases, and 7 bases separated the two germline ends. CDR1 and CDR2 (germline): SGDLS, YYNGEE. CDR3 amino acids: CASSVAEGYEQYF. CDR3 nucleotide sequence: TGTGCCAGCAGCGTAGCTGAGGGCTACGAGCAGTACTTC.

This clone was picked up one time. This chain links TRBV10-3 with TRBJ1-1, with D possibly being TRBD1 (6 bases). Germline V CDR1 and CDR2: ENHRY, SYGVKD. The V end was cut by 7 bases, the J end by 3 bases, with 12 bases between. This CDR3 has 13 residues. The CDR3 DNA reads TGTGCCATCACCGCACAGGGAGACACTGAAGCTTTCTTT. Translated, it gives CAITAQGDTEAFF.

This chain joins TRBV9 and TRBJ2-7; 7 nucleotides line up with TRBD1. CDR1 is SGDLS, CDR2 YYNGEE, per germline. V trimming: 4 bases; J trimming: 2 bases; junction bases outside the gene matches: 12. CDR3 length equals 16 residues. In DNA form, the CDR3 reads TGTGCCAGCAGCCCGAGGGGGCCTTATGCTCCCTACGAGCAGTACTTC. This gives the protein CASSPRGPYAPYEQYF. Looking up the rest from reference TRBV9 and TRBJ2-7 gives the full variable domain: DSGVTQTPKHLITATGQRVTLRCSPRSGDLSVYWYQQSLDQGLQFLIQYYNGEERAKGNILERFSAQQFPDLHSELNLSSLELGDSALYFCASSPRGPYAPYEQYFGPGTRLTVT.

V usage is TRBV2 and J usage is TRBJ1-2; 9 nucleotides agree with TRBD1. The CDR3 contains 11 residues. Germline CDR1 is SNHLY and CDR2 is FYNNEI. V lost 11 bases to trimming and J lost 8 bases; unmatched junction nucleotides: 6. CDR3 loop: CAGHRGQGYTF. The CDR3 DNA reads TGTGCCGGACACAGGGGGCAAGGCTACACCTTC.